Listed below are T cell receptor beta chains from one sample, sequenced in a study of blood T cell repertoires in COVID-19. Only in-frame clones appear in the TCRdb table, and some are missing; sequencing was by immunoSEQ multiplex PCR. The sample shows 300,000 to 350,000 clones, around 90% of them seen only once. The sample was peripheral blood. The receptor source for this set is a man aged 18 to 29 with active or convalescent COVID-19. Each CDR3 is given with its conserved first and last residue. The D gene is left open where the match is weak. The size entry is marked missing in some rows and otherwise reads once, few, many or a size class.

TRBV15	TRBJ1-2	TRBD1	.	CATSRGGQGADYGYTF	TGTGCCACCAGCAGAGGGGGACAGGGGGCTGACTATGGCTACACCTTC
TRBV6-1	TRBJ1-2	.	.	CASSEAAFKGYTF	TGTGCCAGCAGTGAAGCAGCGTTTAAGGGCTACACCTTC
TRBV24-1	TRBJ1-3	.	.	CATSDLRGNTIYF	TGTGCCACCAGTGATTTGCGGGGAAACACCATATATTTT
TRBV7-6	TRBJ2-1	TRBD2	.	CASSLDSSLAGYNEQFF	TGTGCCAGCAGCTTAGATTCGAGTCTAGCGGGTTACAATGAGCAGTTCTTC
TRBV4-2	TRBJ1-1	.	.	CASSQVNRKGNPEAFF	TGTGCCAGCAGCCAAGTGAACAGGAAAGGTAACCCTGAAGCTTTCTTT
TRBV18	TRBJ1-1	TRBD1	.	CASSPRQGRGTEAFF	TGTGCCAGCTCACCGAGACAGGGTCGGGGCACTGAAGCTTTCTTT
TRBV5-1	TRBJ2-7	.	.	CASSEATSYEQYF	TGCGCCAGCAGCGAGGCGACCTCCTACGAGCAGTACTTC
TRBV20-1	TRBJ2-5	.	.	CSASLAGVRETQYF	TGCAGTGCTAGTCTAGCCGGGGTGCGAGAGACCCAGTACTTC
TRBV28	TRBJ1-5	.	.	CASSLGLPGPQHF	TGTGCCAGCAGTTTAGGCCTCCCTGGGCCCCAGCATTTT
TRBV4-3	TRBJ1-1	TRBD1	.	CASSQAVGQGANTEAFF	TGCGCCAGCAGCCAGGCAGTCGGTCAGGGGGCGAACACTGAAGCTTTCTTT
TRBV7-9	TRBJ2-5	.	once	CASSHAGETQYF	TGTGCCAGCAGCCACGCCGGAGAGACCCAGTACTTC
TRBV2	TRBJ1-6	.	few	CASSEAGSGPLHF	TGTGCCAGCAGTGAAGCTGGGAGTGGTCCCCTCCACTTT
TRBV7-2	TRBJ2-7	TRBD2	once	CASSLVGLAGGNYEQYF	TGTGCCAGCAGCTTAGTGGGTCTAGCGGGGGGGAACTACGAGCAGTACTTC
TRBV9	TRBJ1-2	.	.	CASSTHQQAFEGYTF	TGTGCCAGCAGCACTCACCAACAGGCGTTTGAGGGCTACACCTTC
TRBV4-3	TRBJ2-7	TRBD1	.	CASSQVTDRGYEQYF	TGCGCCAGCAGCCAAGTAACGGACAGGGGATATGAGCAGTACTTC
TRBV28	TRBJ2-7	TRBD1	.	CASSPGQTYEQYF	TGTGCCAGCAGCCCGGGACAGACCTACGAGCAGTACTTC
TRBV24-1	TRBJ2-7	TRBD1	.	CATSDPSGGTGSHEQYF	TGTGCCACCAGTGATCCCTCCGGGGGGACAGGGTCCCACGAGCAGTACTTC
TRBV12-3/TRBV12-4	TRBJ1-6	.	few	CASSPGGRSPLHF	TGTGCCAGCAGCCCAGGAGGTCGGTCACCCCTCCACTTT
TRBV5-1	TRBJ1-1	TRBD1	.	CASSPDRTFSEAFF	TGCGCCAGCAGCCCGGACAGGACCTTCTCTGAAGCTTTCTTT
TRBV5-6	TRBJ2-1	.	.	CASSLRRSNEQFF	TGTGCCAGCAGCTTGAGGCGGAGCAATGAGCAGTTCTTC
TRBV2	TRBJ1-2	TRBD1	once	CASGRLTGSYGYTF	TGTGCCAGCGGACGGTTGACAGGGAGCTATGGCTACACCTTC
TRBV5-4	TRBJ2-7	.	.	CASSFDQGTYEQYF	TGTGCCAGCAGCTTCGATCAGGGAACCTACGAGCAGTACTTC
TRBV4-1	TRBJ1-2	TRBD1	few	CASSQPGQGSRYGYTF	TGCGCCAGCAGCCAACCGGGACAGGGTAGCCGTTATGGCTACACCTTC
TRBV5-1	TRBJ1-1	TRBD1	once	CASSAGTGGRGTEAFF	TGCGCCAGCAGCGCAGGGACAGGGGGGAGGGGCACTGAAGCTTTCTTT
TRBV7-9	TRBJ1-1	.	.	CVNGGVNTEAFF	TGTGTGAATGGGGGGGTGAACACTGAAGCTTTCTTT
TRBV19	TRBJ2-7	.	.	CASRRATSYEQYF	TGTGCCAGTAGACGAGCGACTAGCTACGAGCAGTACTTC
TRBV7-2	TRBJ1-6	.	.	CASSSRTGNSPLHF	TGTGCCAGCAGCTCCCGGACGGGGAATTCACCCCTCCACTTT
TRBV4-3	TRBJ1-2	TRBD1	.	CASSQVRGQGNYGYTF	TGCGCCAGCAGCCAAGTCCGGGGACAGGGTAACTATGGCTACACCTTC
TRBV7-9	TRBJ2-5	TRBD1	.	CASSGRQGSETQYF	TGTGCCAGCAGCGGGCGACAGGGGAGTGAGACCCAGTACTTC
TRBV28	TRBJ1-5	TRBD1	.	CASRPARQGWYQPQHF	TGTGCCAGCAGGCCCGCAAGACAGGGATGGTATCAGCCCCAGCATTTT
TRBV5-1	TRBJ1-3	.	.	CASSLRGSSGNTIYF	TGCGCCAGCAGCTTGAGGGGGTCTTCTGGAAACACCATATATTTT
TRBV7-8	TRBJ2-7	.	.	CASSFRTGYF	TGTGCCAGCAGCTTCCGCACAGGGTACTTC
TRBV28	TRBJ1-3	.	.	CASSLVGGTSGNTIYF	TGTGCCAGCAGTTTGGTTGGAGGGACCTCTGGAAACACCATATATTTT
TRBV12-3/TRBV12-4	TRBJ2-2	.	.	CATGSGDTGELFF	TGTGCCACCGGTTCCGGGGACACCGGGGAGCTGTTTTTT
TRBV28	TRBJ2-7	TRBD2	.	CASSPLGLAVRRVEQYF	TGTGCCAGCAGTCCCCTGGGGCTAGCGGTCCGCCGGGTCGAGCAGTACTTC
TRBV14	TRBJ1-1	.	.	CASSAQGYTEAFF	TGTGCCAGCAGCGCTCAGGGATACACTGAAGCTTTCTTT
TRBV7-9	TRBJ1-2	TRBD1	.	CASPETGRRGYTF	TGTGCCAGCCCCGAGACAGGGAGAAGGGGCTACACCTTC
TRBV6-1	TRBJ2-7	TRBD2	.	CASSEIGTSGYEQYF	TGTGCCAGCAGTGAAATCGGGACTAGCGGCTACGAGCAGTACTTC
TRBV28	TRBJ1-1	TRBD1	.	CASSYRGRTEAFF	TGTGCCAGCAGCTACAGGGGACGAACTGAAGCTTTCTTT
TRBV3-1/TRBV3-2	TRBJ2-1	.	.	CASTDLALGGEQFF	TGTGCCAGCACTGACCTCGCGCTCGGGGGTGAGCAGTTCTTC
TRBV24-1	TRBJ1-3	.	.	CATSDSRGSGNTIYF	TGTGCCACCAGTGATTCTAGGGGATCAGGAAACACCATATATTTT
TRBV5-6	TRBJ1-3	.	.	CASSLAGTFLLGGNTIYF	TGTGCCAGCAGCTTGGCGGGGACATTCCTGCTCGGGGGAAACACCATATATTTT
TRBV12-3/TRBV12-4	TRBJ1-1	.	few	CATLSNTEAFF	TGTGCTACTCTATCGAACACTGAAGCTTTCTTT
TRBV14	TRBJ2-2	TRBD1	.	CASSPGTGTNTGELFF	TGTGCCAGCAGCCCAGGGACAGGCACGAACACCGGGGAGCTGTTTTTT
TRBV28	TRBJ1-2	TRBD1	.	CASRAGTGGSYGYTF	TGTGCCAGCAGGGCCGGGACAGGCGGCTCCTATGGCTACACCTTC
TRBV19	TRBJ2-5	.	.	CASSIPTIGGIETQYF	TGTGCCAGTAGTATTCCGACGATCGGAGGGATAGAGACCCAGTACTTC
TRBV28	TRBJ1-4	TRBD1	.	CASSLPDRALFF	TGTGCCAGCAGTTTACCGGACAGGGCCCTGTTTTTT
TRBV2	TRBJ1-1	.	.	CASSGEQGTEAFF	TGTGCCAGCAGTGGGGAACAGGGTACTGAAGCTTTCTTT
TRBV20-1	TRBJ2-7	.	.	CSASLGKGPYEQYF	TGCAGTGCTAGTTTAGGGAAGGGGCCCTACGAGCAGTACTTC
TRBV5-1	TRBJ2-2	.	.	CASSSQGKYTGELFF	TGCGCCAGCAGCTCACAGGGAAAATACACCGGGGAGCTGTTTTTT
TRBV6-4	TRBJ2-2	TRBD1	many	CASSPGTGNTGELFF	TGTGCCAGCAGTCCCGGGACAGGGAACACCGGGGAGCTGTTTTTT
TRBV5-1	TRBJ2-1	TRBD2	.	CASSAGLGNEQFF	TGCGCCAGCAGCGCGGGACTAGGGAATGAGCAGTTCTTC
TRBV5-5	TRBJ2-2	.	.	CASSHYTGELFF	TGTGCCAGCAGCCACTACACCGGGGAGCTGTTTTTT
TRBV12-3/TRBV12-4	TRBJ2-1	.	.	CASSTDYYNEQFF	TGTGCCAGCAGTACGGACTACTACAATGAGCAGTTCTTC